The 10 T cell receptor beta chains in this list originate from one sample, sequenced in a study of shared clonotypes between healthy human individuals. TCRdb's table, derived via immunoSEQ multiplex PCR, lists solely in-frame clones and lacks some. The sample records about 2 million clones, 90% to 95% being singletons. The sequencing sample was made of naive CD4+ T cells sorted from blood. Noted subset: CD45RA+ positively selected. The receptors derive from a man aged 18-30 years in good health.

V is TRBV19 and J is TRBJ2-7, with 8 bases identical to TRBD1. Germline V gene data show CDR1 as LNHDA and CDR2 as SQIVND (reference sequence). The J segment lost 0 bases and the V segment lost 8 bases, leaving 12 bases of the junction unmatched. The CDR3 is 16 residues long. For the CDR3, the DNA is TGTGCCAGTTCTCCCAGGGGGCGGCAGAGCTCCTACGAGCAGTACTTC. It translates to CASSPRGRQSSYEQYF.

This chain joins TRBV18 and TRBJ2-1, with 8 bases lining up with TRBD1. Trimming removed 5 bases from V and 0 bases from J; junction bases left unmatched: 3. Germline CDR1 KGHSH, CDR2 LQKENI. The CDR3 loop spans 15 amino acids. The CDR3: CASSAGTGSYNEQFF. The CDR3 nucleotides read TGTGCCAGCTCAGCCGGGACAGGCTCCTACAATGAGCAGTTCTTC.

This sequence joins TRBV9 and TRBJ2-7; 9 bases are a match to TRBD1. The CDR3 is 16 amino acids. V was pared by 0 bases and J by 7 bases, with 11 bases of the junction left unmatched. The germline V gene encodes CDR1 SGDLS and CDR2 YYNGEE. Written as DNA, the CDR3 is TGTGCCAGCAGCGTAGGGGTAGGACAGGGGTATCGGGAGCAGTACTTC. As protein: CASSVGVGQGYREQYF.

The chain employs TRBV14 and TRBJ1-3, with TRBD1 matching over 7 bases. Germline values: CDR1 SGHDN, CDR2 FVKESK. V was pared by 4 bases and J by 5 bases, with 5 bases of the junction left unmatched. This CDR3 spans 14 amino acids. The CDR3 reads CASSRQGGRNTIYF. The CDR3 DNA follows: TGTGCCAGCAGCCGACAGGGAGGAAGAAACACCATATATTTT.

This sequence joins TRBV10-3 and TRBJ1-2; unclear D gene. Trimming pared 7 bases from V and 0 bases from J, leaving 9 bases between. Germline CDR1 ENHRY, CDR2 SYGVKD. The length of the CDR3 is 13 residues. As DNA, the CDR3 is TGTGCCATCACCGACGGATCTAACTATGGCTACACCTTC. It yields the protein CAITDGSNYGYTF.

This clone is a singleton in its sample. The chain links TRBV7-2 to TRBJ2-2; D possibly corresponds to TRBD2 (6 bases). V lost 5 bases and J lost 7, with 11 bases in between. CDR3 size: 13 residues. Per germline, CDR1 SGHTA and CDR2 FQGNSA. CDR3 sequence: CASSRFGSGELFF. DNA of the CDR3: TGTGCCAGCAGCCGCTTCGGGAGCGGGGAGCTGTTTTTT.

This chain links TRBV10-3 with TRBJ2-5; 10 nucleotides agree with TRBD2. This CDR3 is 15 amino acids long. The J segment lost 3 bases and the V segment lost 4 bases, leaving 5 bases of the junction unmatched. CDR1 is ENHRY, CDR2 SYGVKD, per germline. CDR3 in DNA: TGTGCCATCAGTGCTAGCGGGGGCGGGAAAGAGACCCAGTACTTC. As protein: CAISASGGGKETQYF.

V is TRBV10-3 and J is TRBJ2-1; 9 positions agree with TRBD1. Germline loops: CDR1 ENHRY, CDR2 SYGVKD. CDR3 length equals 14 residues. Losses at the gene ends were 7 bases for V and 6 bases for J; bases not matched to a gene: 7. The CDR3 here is CAINPGQGSNEQFF. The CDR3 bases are TGTGCCATCAACCCGGGACAGGGTAGCAATGAGCAGTTCTTC.

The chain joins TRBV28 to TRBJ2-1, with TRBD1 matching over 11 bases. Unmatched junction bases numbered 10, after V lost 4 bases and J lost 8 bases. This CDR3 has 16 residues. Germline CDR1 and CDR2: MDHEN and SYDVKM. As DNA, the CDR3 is TGTGCCAGCAGTTCACGCGGACAGGGGGCGATCGATGAGCAGTTCTTC. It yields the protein CASSSRGQGAIDEQFF.

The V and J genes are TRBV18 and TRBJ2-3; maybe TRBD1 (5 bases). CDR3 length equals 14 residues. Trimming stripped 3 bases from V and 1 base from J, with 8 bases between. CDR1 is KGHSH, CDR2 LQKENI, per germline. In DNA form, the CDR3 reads TGTGCCAGCTCACCTGAGACAGGCACAGATACGCAGTATTTT. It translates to CASSPETGTDTQYF.